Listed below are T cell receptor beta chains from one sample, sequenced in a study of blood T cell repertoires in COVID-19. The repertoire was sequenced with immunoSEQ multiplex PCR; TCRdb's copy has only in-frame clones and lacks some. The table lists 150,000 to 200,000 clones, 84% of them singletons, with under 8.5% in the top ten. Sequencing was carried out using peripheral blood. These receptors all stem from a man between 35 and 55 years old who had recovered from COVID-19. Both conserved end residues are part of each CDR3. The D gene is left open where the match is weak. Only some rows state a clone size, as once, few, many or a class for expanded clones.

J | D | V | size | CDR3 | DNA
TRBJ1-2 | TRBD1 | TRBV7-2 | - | CASSESYRGRFGYTF | TGTGCCAGCAGCGAATCATACAGGGGGCGCTTTGGCTACACCTTC
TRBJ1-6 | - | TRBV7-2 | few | CASSLGRGLNSPLHF | TGTGCCAGCAGCTTAGGGCGGGGGTTAAATTCACCCCTCCACTTT
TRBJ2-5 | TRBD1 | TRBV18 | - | CASSPDRAEETQYF | TGTGCCAGCTCACCCGACAGGGCAGAAGAGACCCAGTACTTC
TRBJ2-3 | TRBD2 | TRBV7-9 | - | CASSLGSAGGRDTQYF | TGTGCCAGCAGCTTAGGGTCCGCGGGGGGGAGAGATACGCAGTATTTT
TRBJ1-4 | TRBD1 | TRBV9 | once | CASSEGALYGNEKLFF | TGTGCCAGCAGCGAGGGGGCCCTATATGGTAATGAAAAACTGTTTTTT
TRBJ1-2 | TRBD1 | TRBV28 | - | CASSSLYRGLHYGYTF | TGTGCCAGCAGTTCCCTTTACAGGGGGCTGCACTATGGCTACACCTTC
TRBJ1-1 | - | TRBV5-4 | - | CASSLATSWPSEAFF | TGTGCCAGCAGCTTGGCCACGTCGTGGCCTTCTGAAGCTTTCTTT
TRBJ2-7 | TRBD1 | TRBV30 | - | CAWKGPTGGRSEQYF | TGTGCCTGGAAGGGGCCGACAGGGGGCCGATCCGAGCAGTACTTC
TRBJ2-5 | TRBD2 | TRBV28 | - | CASSSPGEGQETQYF | TGTGCCAGCAGCAGCCCCGGGGAGGGACAAGAGACCCAGTACTTC
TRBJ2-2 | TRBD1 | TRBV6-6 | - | CASSPGTGNTGELFF | TGTGCCAGCAGCCCCGGGACAGGGAACACCGGGGAGCTGTTTTTT
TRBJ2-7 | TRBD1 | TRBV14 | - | CASSYGQGDSYEQYF | TGTGCCAGCAGCTACGGACAGGGGGACTCCTACGAGCAGTACTTC
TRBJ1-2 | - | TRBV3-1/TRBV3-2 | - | CASSQEGGSGYTF | TGTGCCAGCAGCCAAGAAGGCGGGAGTGGCTACACCTTC
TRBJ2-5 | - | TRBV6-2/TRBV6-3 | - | CASSYGAGWVQETQYF | TGTGCCAGCAGTTACGGGGCGGGGTGGGTCCAAGAGACCCAGTACTTC
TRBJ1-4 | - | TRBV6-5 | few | CASTPDTSNEKLFF | TGTGCCAGCACCCCTGACACGAGCAATGAAAAACTGTTTTTT
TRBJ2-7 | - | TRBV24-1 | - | CATSDLDTRQQYF | TGTGCCACCAGTGATTTGGACACACGGCAGCAGTACTTC
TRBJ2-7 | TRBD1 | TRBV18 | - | CASSSQGQVDEQYF | TGTGCCAGCTCATCGCAAGGACAGGTGGACGAGCAGTACTTC
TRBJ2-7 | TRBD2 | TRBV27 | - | CATSDAGDEQYF | TGTGCCACCTCCGATGCGGGGGACGAGCAGTACTTC
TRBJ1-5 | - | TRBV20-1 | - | CSASPGGNQPQHF | TGCAGTGCTAGTCCCGGGGGCAATCAGCCCCAGCATTTT
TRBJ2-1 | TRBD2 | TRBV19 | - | CASSSGRANEQFF | TGTGCCAGTAGTAGCGGGAGGGCCAATGAGCAGTTCTTC
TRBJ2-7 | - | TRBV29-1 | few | CSVVRDPNYEQYF | TGCAGCGTTGTGAGGGATCCAAACTACGAGCAGTACTTC
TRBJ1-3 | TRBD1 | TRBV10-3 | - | CAIRRDRDLNTIYF | TGTGCCATCAGAAGGGACAGGGATTTAAACACCATATATTTT
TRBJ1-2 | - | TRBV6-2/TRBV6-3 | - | CASSERQGYTF | TGTGCCAGCAGTGAGAGACAGGGCTACACCTTC